This TCR beta chain was observed in a study of T cell responses to AZD1222 COVID-19 vaccine. TCRdb's copy holds only in-frame clones and misses some; the assay was immunoSEQ multiplex PCR. The sample lists around 100,000 clones; about 85% were seen once. The germline V gene has CDR1 KGHDR and CDR2 SFDVKD. The CDR3 runs to 14 residues. Trimming took off 7 bases at V and 5 bases at J, with 17 bases between the two ends. This clone was found once. Antigen specificity is unknown. Study results and caveats: Clonal diversity was possibly underestimated, and the donors were mostly white British, with more females. Variant regions that are unmutated are reportedly the target of nearly half of spike-specific TCRs.

The sample here was peripheral blood, taken on day 0 of AZD1222 vaccination. V gene TRBV24-1 combines with J gene TRBJ2-7; TRBD1 is a possible D gene (5 bases). The sequence was collected from an adult in good health. DNA of the CDR3: TGTGCCACCAGGGACGGGCAGGGTCAGCACGAGCAGTACTTC. Its translation is CATRDGQGQHEQYF.